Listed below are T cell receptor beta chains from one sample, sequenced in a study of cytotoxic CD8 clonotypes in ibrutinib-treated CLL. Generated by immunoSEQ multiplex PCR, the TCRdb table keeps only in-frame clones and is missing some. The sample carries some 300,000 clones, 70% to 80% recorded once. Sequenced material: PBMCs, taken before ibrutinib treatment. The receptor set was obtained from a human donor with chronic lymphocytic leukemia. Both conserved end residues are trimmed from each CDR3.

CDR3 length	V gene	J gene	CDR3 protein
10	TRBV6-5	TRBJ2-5	ASSPSMETQY
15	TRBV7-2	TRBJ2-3	ASSPRRAAGVGDTQY
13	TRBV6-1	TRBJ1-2	ASSGGRGSNYGYT
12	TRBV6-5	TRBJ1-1	ASSNSGGQTEAF
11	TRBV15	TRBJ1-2	ATSSAGGYGYT
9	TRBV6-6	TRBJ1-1	ASRGHTEAF
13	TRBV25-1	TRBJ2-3	ASSVSTGGADTQY
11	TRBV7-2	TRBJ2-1	ASSLDAGDKQF
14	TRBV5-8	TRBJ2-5	ASSLSVGYYQETQY
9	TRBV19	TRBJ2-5	ASSIGKDQY
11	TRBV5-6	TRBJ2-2	ASSFQNTGELF
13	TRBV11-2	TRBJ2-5	ASSLDPGLQETQY
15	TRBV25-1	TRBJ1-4	ASSEHRGGTENEKLF
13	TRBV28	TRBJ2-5	ASSLSRAGEETQY
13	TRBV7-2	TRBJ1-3	ASSLETGSGNTIY
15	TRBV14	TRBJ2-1	ASSHTTAESLNGEQF
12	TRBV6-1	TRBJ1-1	ASSKHLGDTEAF
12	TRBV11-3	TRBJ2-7	ASSFPDRPHEQY
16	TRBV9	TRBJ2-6	ASSSHLSVGAGANVLT
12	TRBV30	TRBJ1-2	AWRNRAEAYGYT
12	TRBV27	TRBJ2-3	ASRIKTTQLTQY
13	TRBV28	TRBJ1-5	ASKGGVLWNQPQH
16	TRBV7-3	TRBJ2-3	ASSPQGLAGTSTDTQY
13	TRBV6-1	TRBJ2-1	ASSGLAGSTKEQF
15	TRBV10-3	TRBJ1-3	AISGKQGQLSGNTIY
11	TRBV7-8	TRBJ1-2	ASSRDPTYGYT
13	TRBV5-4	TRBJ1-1	ASSSKGQGRPEAF
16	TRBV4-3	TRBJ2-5	ASSQDDIGGIVRETQY
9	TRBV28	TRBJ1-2	ASRGTNGYT
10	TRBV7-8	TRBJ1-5	ASSEQQQPQH
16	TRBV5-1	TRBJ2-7	ASSPGRGPISSSYEQY
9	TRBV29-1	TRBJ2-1	SVTVYNEQF
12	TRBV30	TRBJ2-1	AWRWRESYNEQF
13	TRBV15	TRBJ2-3	ATSGRRGSADTQY
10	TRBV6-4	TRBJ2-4	ASSDTLGRAT
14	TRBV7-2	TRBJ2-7	ASSQRGAGAWWEQY
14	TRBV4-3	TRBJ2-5	ASSPAASSGVETQY
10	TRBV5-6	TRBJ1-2	ASSFDRDSYT
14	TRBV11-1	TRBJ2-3	ASSIQTSGSWDTQY
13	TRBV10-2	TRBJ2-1	ASSSPGQGHNEQF
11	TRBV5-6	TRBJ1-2	ASSLVHNYGYT
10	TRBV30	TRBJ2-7	AWSVQTYEQY
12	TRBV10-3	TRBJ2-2	AIISGLNTGELF
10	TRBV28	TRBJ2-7	ASSWGRGEQY
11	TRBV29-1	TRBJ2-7	SVVQGSSYEQY
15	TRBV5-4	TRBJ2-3	ASSLDYSGRSTDTQY
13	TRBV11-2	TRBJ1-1	ASSLSAGISTEAF
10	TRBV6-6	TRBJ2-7	ASKGFRPEQY
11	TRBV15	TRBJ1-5	ATSREASEPQH
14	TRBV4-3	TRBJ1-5	ASSQETLTVDQPQH
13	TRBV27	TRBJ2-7	ASSFLAGAIGEQY
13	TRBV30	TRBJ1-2	AWSVFPVGYYGYT
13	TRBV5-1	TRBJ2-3	ASSLEDSVSDTQY
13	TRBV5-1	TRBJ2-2	ASSLQGGSTGELF
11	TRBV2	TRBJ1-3	ASSEFRGNTIY
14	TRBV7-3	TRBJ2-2	ASSPGQGAYAGELF
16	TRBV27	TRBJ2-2	ASSSWDSANSNTGELF
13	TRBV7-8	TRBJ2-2	ASSSRTGNTGELF
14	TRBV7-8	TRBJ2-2	ASSPIGGGITGELF